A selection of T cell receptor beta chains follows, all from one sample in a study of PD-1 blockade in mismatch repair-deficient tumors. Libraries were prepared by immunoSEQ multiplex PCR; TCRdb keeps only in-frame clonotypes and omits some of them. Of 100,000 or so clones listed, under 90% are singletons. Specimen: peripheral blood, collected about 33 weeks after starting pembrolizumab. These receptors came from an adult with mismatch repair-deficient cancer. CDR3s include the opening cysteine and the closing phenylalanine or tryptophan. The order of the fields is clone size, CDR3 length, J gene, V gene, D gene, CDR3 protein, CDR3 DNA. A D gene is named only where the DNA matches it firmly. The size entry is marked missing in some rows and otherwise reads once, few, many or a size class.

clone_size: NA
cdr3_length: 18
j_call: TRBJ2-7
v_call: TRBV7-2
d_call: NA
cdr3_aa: CASSLRSSWGEHSYEQYF
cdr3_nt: TGTGCCAGCAGCTTGCGATCCAGTTGGGGGGAGCATAGCTACGAGCAGTACTTC

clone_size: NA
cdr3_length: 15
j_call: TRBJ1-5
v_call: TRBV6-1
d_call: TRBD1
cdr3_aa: CASSGQGYSNQPQHF
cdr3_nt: TGTGCCAGCTCCGGACAGGGATATAGCAATCAGCCCCAGCATTTT

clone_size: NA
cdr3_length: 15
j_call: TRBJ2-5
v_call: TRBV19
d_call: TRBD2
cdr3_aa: CASARGTSSQETQYF
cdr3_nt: TGTGCCAGCGCCCGAGGGACTAGCAGTCAAGAGACCCAGTACTTC

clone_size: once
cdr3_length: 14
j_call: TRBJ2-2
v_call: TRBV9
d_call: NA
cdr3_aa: CASSGSSGTGELFF
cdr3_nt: TGTGCCAGCAGCGGGAGTAGCGGCACCGGGGAGCTGTTTTTT

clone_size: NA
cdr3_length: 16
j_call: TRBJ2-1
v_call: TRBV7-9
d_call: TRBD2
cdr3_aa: CASSLGSSGRFSEQFF
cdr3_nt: TGTGCCAGCAGCTTGGGGTCTAGCGGGAGGTTTAGTGAGCAGTTCTTC

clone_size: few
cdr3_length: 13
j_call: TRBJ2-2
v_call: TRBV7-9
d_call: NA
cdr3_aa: CASRTGDVGELFF
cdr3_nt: TGTGCCAGCAGAACCGGAGACGTCGGGGAGCTGTTTTTT

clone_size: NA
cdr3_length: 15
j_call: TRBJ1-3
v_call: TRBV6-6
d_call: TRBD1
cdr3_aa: CASSQGQISGNTIYF
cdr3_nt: TGTGCCAGCAGCCAGGGACAGATCTCTGGAAACACCATATATTTT

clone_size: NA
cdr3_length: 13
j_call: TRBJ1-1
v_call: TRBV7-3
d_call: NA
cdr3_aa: CASSLRENTEAFF
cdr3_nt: TGTGCCAGCAGCTTAAGGGAGAACACTGAAGCTTTCTTT

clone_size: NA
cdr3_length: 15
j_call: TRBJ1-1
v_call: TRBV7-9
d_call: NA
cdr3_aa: CASSLVQGGITEAFF
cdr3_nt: TGTGCCAGCAGCTTAGTACAGGGAGGAATAACTGAAGCTTTCTTT

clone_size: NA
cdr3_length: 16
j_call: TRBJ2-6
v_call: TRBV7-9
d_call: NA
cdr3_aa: CASSTPNNSGANVLTF
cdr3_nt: TGTGCCAGCAGCACTCCGAATAACTCTGGGGCCAACGTCCTGACTTTC

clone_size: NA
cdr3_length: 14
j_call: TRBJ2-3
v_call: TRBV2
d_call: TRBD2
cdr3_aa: CASRGGRFSDTQYF
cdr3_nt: TGTGCCAGCCGAGGCGGGAGGTTTTCAGATACGCAGTATTTT

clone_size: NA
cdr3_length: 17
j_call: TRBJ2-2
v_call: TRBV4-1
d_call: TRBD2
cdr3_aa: CASSQQGLAGSTGELFF
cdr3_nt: TGCGCCAGCAGCCAACAGGGACTAGCGGGAAGCACCGGGGAGCTGTTTTTT

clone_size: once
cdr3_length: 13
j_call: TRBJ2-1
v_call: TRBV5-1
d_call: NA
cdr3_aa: CASSLGAGDEQFF
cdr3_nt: TGCGCCAGCAGCTTGGGAGCCGGTGATGAGCAGTTCTTC

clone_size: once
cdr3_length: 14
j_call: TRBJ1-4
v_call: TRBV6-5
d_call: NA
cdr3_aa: CASSYSRLPEKLFF
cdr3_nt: TGTGCCAGCAGTTACTCGAGGTTGCCAGAAAAACTGTTTTTT

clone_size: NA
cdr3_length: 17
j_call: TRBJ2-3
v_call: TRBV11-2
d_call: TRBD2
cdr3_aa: CASNSGVLARSTDTQYF
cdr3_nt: TGTGCCAGCAATTCTGGGGTACTAGCGCGAAGCACAGATACGCAGTATTTT

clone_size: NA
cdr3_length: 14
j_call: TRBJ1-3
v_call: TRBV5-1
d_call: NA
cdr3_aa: CASSPGSSGNTIYF
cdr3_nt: TGCGCCAGCAGCCCAGGGAGCTCTGGAAACACCATATATTTT

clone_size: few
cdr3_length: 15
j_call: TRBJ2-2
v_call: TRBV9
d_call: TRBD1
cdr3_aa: CASSPGTGTTGELFF
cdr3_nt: TGTGCCAGCAGCCCAGGGACAGGGACCACCGGGGAGCTGTTTTTT

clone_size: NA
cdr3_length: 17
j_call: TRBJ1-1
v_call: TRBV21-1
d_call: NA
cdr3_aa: CASSKFGVAATNTEAFF
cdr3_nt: TGTGCCAGCAGCAAGTTCGGCGTTGCAGCGACGAACACTGAAGCTTTCTTT

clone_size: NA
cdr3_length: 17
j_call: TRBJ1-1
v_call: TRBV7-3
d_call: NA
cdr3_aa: CASSPHGGDFQVTEAFF
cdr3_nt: TGTGCCAGCAGCCCCCACGGAGGGGACTTCCAGGTAACTGAAGCTTTCTTT

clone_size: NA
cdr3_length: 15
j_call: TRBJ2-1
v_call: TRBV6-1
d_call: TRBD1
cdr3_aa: CASSERTGEYNEQFF
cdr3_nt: TGTGCCAGCAGCGAAAGGACAGGGGAGTACAATGAGCAGTTCTTC

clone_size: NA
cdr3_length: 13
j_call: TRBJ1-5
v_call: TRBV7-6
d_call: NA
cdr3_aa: CASSLSSNQPQHF
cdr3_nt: TGTGCCAGCAGCTTAAGTAGCAATCAGCCCCAGCATTTT

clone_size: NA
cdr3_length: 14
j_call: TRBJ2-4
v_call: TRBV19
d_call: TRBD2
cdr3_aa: CASTPGLAGNIQYF
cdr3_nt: TGTGCCAGTACCCCGGGACTAGCGGGAAACATTCAGTACTTC

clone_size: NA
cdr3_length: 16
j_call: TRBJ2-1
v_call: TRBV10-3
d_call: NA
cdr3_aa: CAISEGHPRSYNEQFF
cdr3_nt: TGTGCCATCAGTGAGGGGCACCCTCGCTCCTACAATGAGCAGTTCTTC

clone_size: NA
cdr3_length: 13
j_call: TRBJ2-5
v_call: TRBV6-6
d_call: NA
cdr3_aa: CASSYRRGETQYF
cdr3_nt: TGTGCCAGCAGTTACCGAAGAGGAGAGACCCAGTACTTC

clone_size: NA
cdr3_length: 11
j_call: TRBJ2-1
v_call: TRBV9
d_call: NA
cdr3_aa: CASGGPYEQFF
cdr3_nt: TGTGCCAGCGGCGGCCCCTATGAGCAGTTCTTC

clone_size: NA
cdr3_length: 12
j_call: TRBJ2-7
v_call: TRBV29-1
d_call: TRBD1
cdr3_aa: CSVVGQGYEQYF
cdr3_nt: TGCAGCGTTGTAGGACAGGGGTACGAGCAGTACTTC

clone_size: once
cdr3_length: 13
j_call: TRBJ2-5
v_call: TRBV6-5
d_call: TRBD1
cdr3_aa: CASRRTGGETQYF
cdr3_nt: TGTGCCAGCAGGCGCACAGGGGGCGAGACCCAGTACTTC

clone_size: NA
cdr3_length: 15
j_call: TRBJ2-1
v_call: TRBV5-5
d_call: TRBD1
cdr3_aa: CASSLRQGAGDEQFF
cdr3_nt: TGTGCCAGCAGCTTACGGCAGGGGGCAGGCGATGAGCAGTTCTTC

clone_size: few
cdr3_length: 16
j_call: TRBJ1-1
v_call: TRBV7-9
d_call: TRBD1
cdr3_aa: CASSFPMFGQGKEAFF
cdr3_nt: TGTGCCAGCAGCTTCCCTATGTTCGGACAGGGTAAAGAAGCTTTCTTT

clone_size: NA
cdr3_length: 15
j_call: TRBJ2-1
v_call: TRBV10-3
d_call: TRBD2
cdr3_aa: CAISSGTSVYNEQFF
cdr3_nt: TGTGCCATCAGCTCCGGGACTAGCGTTTACAATGAGCAGTTCTTC

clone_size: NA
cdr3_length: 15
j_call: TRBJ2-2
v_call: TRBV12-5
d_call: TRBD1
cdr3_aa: CASGPGQANTGELFF
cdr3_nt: TGTGCTAGTGGCCCGGGACAGGCGAACACCGGGGAGCTGTTTTTT

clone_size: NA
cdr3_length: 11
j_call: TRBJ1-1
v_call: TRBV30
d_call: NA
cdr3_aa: CAWSPGSTAFF
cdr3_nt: TGTGCCTGGAGCCCGGGGTCAACAGCTTTCTTT

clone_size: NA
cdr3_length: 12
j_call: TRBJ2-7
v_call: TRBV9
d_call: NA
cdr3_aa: CASSADNYEQYF
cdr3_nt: TGTGCCAGCAGCGCGGATAATTACGAGCAGTACTTC

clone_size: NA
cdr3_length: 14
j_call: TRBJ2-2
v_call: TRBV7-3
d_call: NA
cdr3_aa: CASSPDWNTGELFF
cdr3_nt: TGTGCCAGCAGCCCAGACTGGAACACCGGGGAGCTGTTTTTT

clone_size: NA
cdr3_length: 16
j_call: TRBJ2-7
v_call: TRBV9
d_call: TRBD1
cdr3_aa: CASSVEGQGPRGEQYF
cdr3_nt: TGTGCTAGCAGCGTAGAGGGACAGGGACCCCGGGGCGAGCAGTACTTC

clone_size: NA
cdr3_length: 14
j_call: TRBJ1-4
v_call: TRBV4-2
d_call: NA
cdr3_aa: CASSQGQAGEKLFF
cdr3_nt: TGTGCCAGCAGCCAAGGACAGGCGGGTGAAAAACTGTTTTTT